What follows is one T cell receptor (beta chain) and its context. Its target is unknown. The data were taken from a study of T cell responses to AZD1222 COVID-19 vaccine. Study findings and constraints: Baseline seropositives among AZD1222 recipients totaled only five to seven. Nearly half of spike-specific TCRs reportedly target unmutated variant regions. Repertoire sampling was restricted to post-peak T cell response timepoints.

V was cut by 6 bases and J by 0 bases, with 14 bases left in between. The CDR3 runs 15 residues. Germline CDR1 MRHNA, CDR2 SNTAGT. The data were produced by immunoSEQ multiplex PCR, yet TCRdb's version contains in-frame clones alone and is incomplete. The sample lists approximately 150,000 clones; about nine tenths were seen once. J is TRBJ1-2 and V is TRBV6-4; D gene uncertain. This TCR derives from an adult who received the AZD1222 COVID-19 vaccine. This specimen was peripheral blood, taken 28 days after the second AZD1222 dose. The CDR3 DNA reads as TGTGCCAGCAGGCGCAGTTCAACTTCTAACTATGGCTACACCTTC. It codes for CASRRSSTSNYGYTF.